This entry features one T cell receptor beta chain sequence. Since a much larger clone is just one base distant, this may be a read error. Other DNA sequences in this sample translate to the same CDR3. These data originate in a study of shared clonotypes between healthy human individuals. Libraries were prepared by immunoSEQ multiplex PCR; TCRdb keeps only in-frame clonotypes and omits some of them. Among about 460,000 clones listed, approximately 77% were seen once. This CDR3 comprises 14 residues. Germline CDR1 reads SQVTM; CDR2 reads ANQGSEA. The sample consisted of PBMCs. The rearrangement links TRBV29-1 to TRBJ2-7; the D gene could be TRBD1 or TRBD2 (5 bases each). The TCR comes from a woman in her thirties or forties in good health. Some clones in this sample may be carry-over from other donors' samples. The CDR3 bases are TGCAGTGTTGAAGCCCCGGGGCCGCGGGACGAGCAGTACTTC. This encodes CSVEAPGPRDEQYF.